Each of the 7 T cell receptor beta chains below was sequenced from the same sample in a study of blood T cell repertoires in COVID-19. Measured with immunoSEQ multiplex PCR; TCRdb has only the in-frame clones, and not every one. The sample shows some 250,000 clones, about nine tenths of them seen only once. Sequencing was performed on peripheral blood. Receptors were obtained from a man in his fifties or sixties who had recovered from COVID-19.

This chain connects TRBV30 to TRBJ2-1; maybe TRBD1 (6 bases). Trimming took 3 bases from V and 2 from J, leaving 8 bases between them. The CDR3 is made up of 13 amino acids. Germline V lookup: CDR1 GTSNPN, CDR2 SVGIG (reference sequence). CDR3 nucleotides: TGTGCCTGGAGCACAGGGACCTACAATGAGCAGTTCTTC. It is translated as CAWSTGTYNEQFF.

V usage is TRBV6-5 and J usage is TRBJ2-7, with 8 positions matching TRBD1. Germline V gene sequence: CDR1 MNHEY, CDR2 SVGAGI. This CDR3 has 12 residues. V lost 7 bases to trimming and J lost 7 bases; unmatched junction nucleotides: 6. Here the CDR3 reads CASNGQGWEQYV. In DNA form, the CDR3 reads TGTGCCAGCAATGGACAGGGATGGGAGCAGTACGTC.

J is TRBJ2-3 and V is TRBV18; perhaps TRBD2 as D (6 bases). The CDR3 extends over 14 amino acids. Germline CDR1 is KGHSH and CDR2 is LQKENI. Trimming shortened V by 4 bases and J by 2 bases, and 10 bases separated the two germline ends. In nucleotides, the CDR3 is TGTGCCAGCTCACTCCGGGACTTCACAGATACGCAGTATTTT. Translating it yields CASSLRDFTDTQYF.

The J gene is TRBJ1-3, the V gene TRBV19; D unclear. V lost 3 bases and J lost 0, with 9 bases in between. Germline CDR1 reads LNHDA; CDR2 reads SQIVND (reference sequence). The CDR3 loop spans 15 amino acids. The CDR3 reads CASSIEGSSGNTIYF. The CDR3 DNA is TGTGCCAGTAGTATCGAAGGGAGCTCTGGAAACACCATATATTTT.

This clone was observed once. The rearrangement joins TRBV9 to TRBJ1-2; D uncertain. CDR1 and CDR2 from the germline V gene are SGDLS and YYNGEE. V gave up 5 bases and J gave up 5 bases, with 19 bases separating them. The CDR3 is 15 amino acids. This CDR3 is CASSTRGPGPYGYTF. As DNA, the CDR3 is TGTGCCAGCAGTACCCGGGGTCCCGGCCCATATGGCTACACCTTC.

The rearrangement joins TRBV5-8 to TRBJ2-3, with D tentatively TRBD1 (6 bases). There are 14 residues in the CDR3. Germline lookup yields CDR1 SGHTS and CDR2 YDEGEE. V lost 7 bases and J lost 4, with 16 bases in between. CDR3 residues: CASLPGTFPDTQYF. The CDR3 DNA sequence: TGTGCCAGCTTACCCGGGACATTCCCAGATACGCAGTATTTT.

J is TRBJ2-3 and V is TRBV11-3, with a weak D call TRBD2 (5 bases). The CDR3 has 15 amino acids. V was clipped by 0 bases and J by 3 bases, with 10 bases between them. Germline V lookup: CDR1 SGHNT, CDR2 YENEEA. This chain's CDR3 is CASSLESGKTDTQYF. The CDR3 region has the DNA TGTGCCAGCAGCTTAGAATCGGGAAAAACAGATACGCAGTATTTT.